The 7 T cell receptor beta chains presented below share a single source sample, sequenced in a study of T-cell reconstitution after alpha-beta-depleted transplantation in children. Unique molecular identifiers were used to barcode this TCRbeta library. TCRdb reanalysed the PCR reads using MiXCR and keeps one entry per CDR3 protein. Seen here are approximately 520,000 distinct CDR3 sequences, about 33% observed once, and the top ten hold under 3%. Sequenced material: PBMCs from the stem cell graft donor, taken from the stem cell graft. Receptors were obtained from a human donor who donated a stem cell graft to a child with aplastic anemia.

This clonotype was seen a few times. The V gene is TRBV29-1, the J gene TRBJ2-6, with 7 bases aligning to TRBD1. The CDR3 is 15 amino acids. The J segment lost 2 bases and the V segment lost 1 base, leaving 2 bases of the junction unmatched. Per the germline V gene, CDR1 is SQVTM and CDR2 is ANQGSEA. CDR3 sequence: CSVEVRGPGANVLTF. The DNA for the CDR3 is TGCAGCGTTGAAGTGAGGGGGCCTGGGGCCAACGTCCTGACTTTC.

The gene calls are TRBV7-2 and TRBJ1-1, with TRBD1 identical over 9 bases. CDR3 length equals 15 residues. Germline CDR1 SGHTA, CDR2 FQGNSA. V dropped 2 bases and J dropped 1; count of bases not matched to a gene: 2. The CDR3 coding sequence is TGTGCCAGCAGCTTAACAGGGGGCGGGAACACTGAAGCTTTCTTT. Its translation is CASSLTGGGNTEAFF.

This clonotype was seen a handful of times. The V call is TRBV4-1, the J call TRBJ1-5; possibly TRBD1 for D (5 bases). This CDR3 has 14 residues. The V and J ends lost 0 bases and 9 bases respectively, with 12 bases between them. Looked up from germline, CDR1 is MGHRA and CDR2 is YSYEKL. CDR3 protein: CASSQEGGGRPQHF. The CDR3, as DNA: TGCGCCAGCAGCCAAGAGGGCGGGGGGAGGCCCCAGCATTTT.

The rearrangement joins TRBV20-1 to TRBJ1-1, with D unresolved. V was pared by 5 bases and J by 8 bases, with 15 bases between. This CDR3 is built from 12 residues. Germline V gene sequence: CDR1 DFQATT, CDR2 SNEGSKA (reference sequence). CDR3: CSAPTTGKEAFF. Written as DNA, the CDR3 is TGCAGTGCTCCTACGACGGGGAAGGAAGCTTTCTTT.

This clonotype came up a few times. The rearrangement uses TRBV9 and TRBJ1-5; 7 bases are shared with TRBD1. The CDR3 consists of 16 residues. The germline CDR1 and CDR2 sequences are SGDLS and YYNGEE. Unmatched junction bases numbered 8, after V lost 1 base and J lost 4 bases. CDR3 sequence: CASSVKGTAKNQPQHF. CDR3 nucleotides: TGTGCCAGCAGCGTAAAGGGGACAGCGAAAAATCAGCCCCAGCATTTT.

This clonotype appeared a few times. This chain uses TRBV7-9 with TRBJ2-5, with 10 bases fitting TRBD2. This CDR3 region has 15 residues. The V segment lost 8 bases and the J segment 5 bases; nucleotides outside the gene matches: 11. Germline V CDR1 and CDR2: SEHNR, FQNEAQ (reference sequence). CDR3 sequence reads: CASRALAGEGETQYF. CDR3 DNA: TGTGCCAGCCGGGCCCTAGCGGGAGAGGGGGAGACCCAGTACTTC.

This chain uses TRBV6-1 with TRBJ2-7; maybe TRBD1 (6 bases). Germline V gives CDR1 MNHNS, CDR2 SASEGT. This CDR3 is built from 15 residues. The CDR3 here is CAVGAVSVVTDEQYF. The CDR3, as DNA: TGTGCAGTGGGGGCAGTGAGTGTAGTAACCGACGAGCAGTACTTC.